The 7 T cell receptor beta chains listed next were all sequenced from one sample in a study of T cells in Graves' hyperthyroidism and ophthalmopathy. Amplification of TCR beta CDR3 regions was performed using RNA transcripts as template. TCR CDR3 regions were first amplified by RT-PCR with HTBI primers. MiXCR, applied by TCRdb to the multiplex PCR reads, yields one record per CDR3 protein. The repertoire holds under 550,000 distinct CDR3 sequences, with roughly 15% as singletons. The source material was blood. These receptors were collected from a young woman with Graves' hyperthyroidism.

This sequence joins TRBV5-5 and TRBJ1-1, with TRBD1 as a possible D gene (6 bases). V lost 4 bases, J lost 0 bases, and 13 bases lay in between. The CDR3 runs 15 residues. Germline CDR1 reads SGHKS; CDR2 reads YYEKEE (reference sequence). CDR3 sequence reads: CASSLQGVMNTEAFF. CDR3 coding DNA: TGTGCCAGCAGCCTACAGGGCGTCATGAACACTGAAGCTTTCTTT.

This clonotype was detected a few times. The chain couples TRBV28 to TRBJ1-4; unclear D gene. The CDR3 has 14 residues. Deletions cut 5 bases from V and 4 bases from J, with 11 bases between. The germline gives CDR1 MDHEN, CDR2 SYDVKM. CDR3 in DNA: TGTGCCAGCAGTCTACCCGGGGATAATGAAAAACTGTTTTTT. Its translation is CASSLPGDNEKLFF.

This clonotype was counted a few times. CDR3 sequence: CASSFLPKSGSGANVLTF. Here the CDR3 DNA reads TGTGCCAGCAGCTTCCTTCCCAAAAGCGGCTCTGGGGCCAACGTCCTGACTTTC. The chain carries TRBV7-3 and TRBJ2-6; D perhaps matches TRBD2 (5 bases). The CDR3 spans 18 residues. Germline V lookup: CDR1 SGHTA, CDR2 FQGTGA. Trimming stripped 3 bases from V and 0 bases from J, with 15 bases between.

This clonotype occurred many times. The V call is TRBV5-1, the J call TRBJ1-1; a weak D match, TRBD1 (6 bases). The CDR3 has 16 residues. Germline V gives CDR1 SGHRS, CDR2 YFSETQ. V dropped 1 base and J dropped 4 bases, with 17 bases sitting between them. The CDR3 bases are TGCGCCAGCAGCTTGCCCTTACGGGGGCAAGGCACTGAAGCTTTCTTT. Translated: CASSLPLRGQGTEAFF.

This clonotype was seen repeatedly, ten times or more. The chain employs TRBV6-1 and TRBJ1-5; D call uncertain. V lost 4 bases, J lost 0 bases, and 13 bases lay in between. The length of the CDR3 is 16 residues. Germline V gene lookup returns CDR1 MNHNS and CDR2 SASEGT. The CDR3 sequence is CASSVSEDYSNQPQHF. For the CDR3, the DNA is TGTGCCAGCAGTGTGTCAGAAGACTATAGCAATCAGCCCCAGCATTTT.

This clonotype was picked up many times. V usage is TRBV6-5 and J usage is TRBJ1-6, with TRBD1 matching 9 bases. Germline V gives CDR1 MNHEY, CDR2 SVGAGI. V shed 4 bases and J 10 bases; nucleotides not matched to a gene: 8. The CDR3 has 15 amino acids. CDR3 in amino acids: CASSSWTGVVSPLHF. The CDR3 DNA reads as TGTGCCAGCAGTTCCTGGACAGGGGTAGTCTCACCCCTCCACTTT.

This clonotype has at least ten counts. The chain uses TRBV7-2 and TRBJ1-2, with D uncertain. The CDR3 has 14 residues. Germline V lookup: CDR1 SGHTA, CDR2 FQGNSA. Trimming cost V 2 bases and J 0 bases, with 7 bases left between them. The CDR3 DNA reads as TGTGCCAGCAGCTTATCTCCCGCTAACTATGGCTACACCTTC. Translating it yields CASSLSPANYGYTF.